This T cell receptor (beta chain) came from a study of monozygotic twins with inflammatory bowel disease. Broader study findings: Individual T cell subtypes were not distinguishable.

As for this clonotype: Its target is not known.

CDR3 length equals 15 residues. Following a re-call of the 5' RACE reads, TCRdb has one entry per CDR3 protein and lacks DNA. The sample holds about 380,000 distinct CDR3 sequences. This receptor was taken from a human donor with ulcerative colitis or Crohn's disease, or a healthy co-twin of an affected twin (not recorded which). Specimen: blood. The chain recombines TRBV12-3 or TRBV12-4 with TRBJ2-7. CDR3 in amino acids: CASRAPKGSPYEQYF.